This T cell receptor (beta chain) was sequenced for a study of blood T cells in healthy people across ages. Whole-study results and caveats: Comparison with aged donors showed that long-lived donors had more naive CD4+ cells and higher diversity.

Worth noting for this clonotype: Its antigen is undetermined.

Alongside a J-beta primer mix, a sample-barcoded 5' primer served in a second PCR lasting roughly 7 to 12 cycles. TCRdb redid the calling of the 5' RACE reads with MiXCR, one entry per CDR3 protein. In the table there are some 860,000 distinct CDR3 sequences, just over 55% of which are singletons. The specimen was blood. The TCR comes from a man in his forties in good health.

The CDR3 loop reads CASSLGWASSYNEQFF. CDR3 nucleotides: TGCGCCAGCAGCTTGGGCTGGGCTAGCAGCTACAATGAGCAGTTCTTC. This chain links TRBV5-1 with TRBJ2-1; D possibly corresponds to TRBD2 (5 bases). Germline V CDR1 and CDR2: SGHRS, YFSETQ. Trimming stripped 0 bases from V and 3 bases from J, with 13 bases between. This CDR3 contains 16 residues.